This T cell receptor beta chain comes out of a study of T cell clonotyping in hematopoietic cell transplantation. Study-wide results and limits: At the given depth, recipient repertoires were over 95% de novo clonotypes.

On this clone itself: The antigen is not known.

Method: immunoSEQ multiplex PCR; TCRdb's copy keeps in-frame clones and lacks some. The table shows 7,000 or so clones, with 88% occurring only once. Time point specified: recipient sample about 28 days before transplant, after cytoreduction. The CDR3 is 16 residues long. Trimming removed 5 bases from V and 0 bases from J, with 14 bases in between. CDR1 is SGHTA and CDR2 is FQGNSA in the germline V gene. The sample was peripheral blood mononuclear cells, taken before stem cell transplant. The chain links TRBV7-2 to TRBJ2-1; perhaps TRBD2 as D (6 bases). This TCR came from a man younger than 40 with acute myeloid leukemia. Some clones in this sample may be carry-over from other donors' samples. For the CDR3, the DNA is TGTGCCAGCAGCCAAAATAGCGGAAGCTCCTACAATGAGCAGTTCTTC. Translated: CASSQNSGSSYNEQFF.